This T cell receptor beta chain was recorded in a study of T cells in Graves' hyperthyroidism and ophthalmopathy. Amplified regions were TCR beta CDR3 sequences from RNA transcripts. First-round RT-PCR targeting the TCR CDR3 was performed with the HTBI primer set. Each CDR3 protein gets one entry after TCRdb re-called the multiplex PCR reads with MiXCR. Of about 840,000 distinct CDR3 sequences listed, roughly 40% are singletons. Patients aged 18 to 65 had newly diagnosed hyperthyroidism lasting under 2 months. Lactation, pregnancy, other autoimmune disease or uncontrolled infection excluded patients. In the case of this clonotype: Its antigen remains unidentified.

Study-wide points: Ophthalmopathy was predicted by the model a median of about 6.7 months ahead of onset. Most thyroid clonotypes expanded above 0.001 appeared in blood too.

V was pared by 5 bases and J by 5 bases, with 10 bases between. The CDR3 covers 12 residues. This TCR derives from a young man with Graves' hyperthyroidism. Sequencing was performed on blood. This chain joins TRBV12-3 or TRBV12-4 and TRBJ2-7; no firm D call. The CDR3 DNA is TGTGCCAGCAGTGCGCAGCTGAACGAGCAGTACTTC. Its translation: CASSAQLNEQYF.